These 29 T cell receptor beta chains were all obtained from the same sample, sequenced in a study of blood T cell repertoires in COVID-19. Sequencing used immunoSEQ multiplex PCR; TCRdb keeps in-frame clones, though not all of them. Among some 270,000 clones, approximately 89% were seen once, and the ten largest hold 2.5% to 3.5%. Sequencing was done on a sample of PBMCs or T cells enriched from blood (not recorded which). These receptors originate from a woman between 40 and 55 years old who had been exposed to COVID-19.

V usage is TRBV7-2 and J usage is TRBJ1-1; D remains ambiguous. CDR1 is SGHTA, CDR2 FQGNSA, per germline. This CDR3 is 13 amino acids long. Trimming took off 9 bases at V and 4 bases at J, with 15 bases between the two ends. CDR3 sequence (DNA): TGTGCCAGTGGGGAGGGTTGGGGCACTGAAGCTTTCTTT. Translating gives CASGEGWGTEAFF.

The V and J genes are TRBV29-1 and TRBJ1-4, with D unclear. From germline, CDR1 is SQVTM and CDR2 ANQGSEA. There are 11 residues in the CDR3. With 5 bases removed from V and 8 bases from J, the gap between germline ends came to 9 bases. CDR3 in amino acids: CSVSWEEKLFF. CDR3 in DNA: TGCAGCGTTTCATGGGAGGAAAAACTGTTTTTT.

The rearrangement uses TRBV2 and TRBJ1-4, with D unresolved. The CDR3 loop spans 14 amino acids. Germline V gene lookup returns CDR1 SNHLY and CDR2 FYNNEI. V lost 2 bases to trimming and J lost 2 bases, with 6 bases between them. The CDR3 here is CASSERQTNEKLFF. CDR3 nucleotide sequence: TGTGCCAGCAGTGAACGCCAGACTAATGAAAAACTGTTTTTT.

The CDR3 loop reads CAWTVGGLTPLHF. As DNA, the CDR3 is TGTGCCTGGACCGTCGGAGGCTTGACACCCCTCCACTTT. This sequence joins TRBV30 and TRBJ1-6; no reliable D call. CDR1 is GTSNPN, CDR2 SVGIG, per germline (reference sequence). V dropped 4 bases and J dropped 11 bases, with 15 bases sitting between them. This CDR3 region has 13 residues.

This chain uses TRBV6-5 with TRBJ1-2, with a possible D match to TRBD1 (6 bases). This CDR3 is built from 14 residues. Germline V CDR1 and CDR2: MNHEY, SVGAGI. With 0 bases removed from V and 4 bases from J, the gap between germline ends came to 9 bases. The CDR3 spells CASSYSRGGYGYTF. CDR3 nucleotide sequence: TGTGCCAGCAGTTACTCGAGAGGGGGCTATGGCTACACCTTC.

The chain uses TRBV30 and TRBJ1-6, with D possibly being TRBD1 (6 bases). CDR1 is GTSNPN, CDR2 SVGIG, per germline (reference sequence). The ends were cut back, 2 bases at V and 10 bases at J, with 24 bases in the middle. The CDR3 contains 17 residues. The CDR3 reads CAWSYPSGGGPRSPLHF. CDR3 DNA sequence: TGTGCCTGGAGTTACCCCTCTGGGGGCGGACCTCGGTCACCCCTCCACTTT.

The chain has TRBV28 and TRBJ1-1; TRBD1 is a possible D gene (5 bases). The germline V gene has CDR1 MDHEN and CDR2 SYDVKM. Deletions cut 3 bases from V and 2 bases from J, with 13 bases between. The CDR3 covers 15 residues. CDR3: CASSFVDTSNTEAFF. The CDR3 DNA sequence: TGTGCCAGCAGTTTCGTGGACACCAGTAACACTGAAGCTTTCTTT.

The CDR3 protein is CASSLPGQSYTF. In DNA form, the CDR3 reads TGTGCCAGCAGCCTCCCCGGACAGAGCTACACCTTC. This chain uses TRBV6-5 with TRBJ1-2; a weak D match, TRBD1 (6 bases). CDR3 length: 12 residues. V was cut by 6 bases and J by 9 bases, with 14 bases left in between. In germline, CDR1 is MNHEY, CDR2 SVGAGI.

The chain joins TRBV12-5 to TRBJ2-1; 8 positions agree with TRBD1. The V and J ends lost 6 bases and 4 bases, in that order; junction bases with no gene match: 5. The CDR3 loop spans 14 amino acids. Germline CDR1 LGHNT, CDR2 FRNRAP. DNA of the CDR3: TGTGCTAGTGGGGGGACAGGAACGTACAATGAGCAGTTCTTC. Translating it yields CASGGTGTYNEQFF. The full variable domain, completed using reference TRBV12-5 and TRBJ2-1, is DARVTQTPRHKVTEMGQEVTMRCQPILGHNTVFWYRQTMMQGLELLAYFRNRAPLDDSGMPKDRFSAEMPDATLATLKIQPSEPRDSAVYFCASGGTGTYNEQFFGPGTRLTVL.

The gene calls are TRBV10-3 and TRBJ2-2; 7 bases fit TRBD2. With V trimmed by 10 bases and J by 2 bases, 13 bases remained unmatched. Germline loops: CDR1 ENHRY, CDR2 SYGVKD. This CDR3 contains 16 residues. CDR3 protein: CATIKGLADNTGELFF. The CDR3 DNA reads TGTGCCACGATCAAAGGGCTAGCGGACAACACCGGGGAGCTGTTTTTT.

CDR3 amino acids: CASSLDGTGANEQFF. CDR3 sequence (DNA): TGTGCCAGCAGCTTAGATGGGACAGGGGCCAATGAGCAGTTCTTC. This sequence joins TRBV13 and TRBJ2-1; 10 nucleotides match TRBD1. The CDR3 sequence is 15 residues long. CDR1 and CDR2 (germline): PRHDT, FYEKMQ (reference sequence). Losses at the gene ends were 1 base for V and 6 bases for J; bases not matched to a gene: 3.

This chain links TRBV25-1 with TRBJ2-7, with 7 bases aligning to TRBD2. Germline values: CDR1 MGHDK, CDR2 SYGVNS. This CDR3 comprises 14 residues. The ends lost 5 bases at V and 2 bases at J; junction bases unmatched: 6. The CDR3 loop reads CASSPPGLTYEQYV. In DNA, the CDR3 is TGTGCCAGCAGTCCACCGGGACTAACCTACGAGCAGTACGTC.

The chain is built from TRBV18 and TRBJ2-2; TRBD1 agrees at 8 bases. There are 15 residues in the CDR3. Germline CDR1 KGHSH, CDR2 LQKENI. The J segment lost 2 bases and the V segment lost 3 bases, leaving 2 bases of the junction unmatched. The CDR3 spells CASSPDRVNTGELFF. The DNA for the CDR3 is TGTGCCAGCTCACCGGACAGGGTAAACACCGGGGAGCTGTTTTTT.

The chain employs TRBV29-1 and TRBJ2-5; 13 bases agree with TRBD2. CDR1 and CDR2 (germline): SQVTM, ANQGSEA. V lost 5 bases to trimming and J lost 4 bases; unmatched junction nucleotides: 16. The CDR3 contains 18 residues. CDR3 coding DNA: TGCAGCGTTCCAACCAGAGGACTAGCGGGAGTTTGGAGAGAGACCCAGTACTTC. Protein product: CSVPTRGLAGVWRETQYF. Full variable domain (remainder filled in from reference TRBV29-1 and TRBJ2-5): SAVISQKPSRDICQRGTSLTIQCQVDSQVTMMFWYRQQPGQSLTLIATANQGSEATYESGFVIDKFPISRPNLTFSTLTVSNMSPEDSSIYLCSVPTRGLAGVWRETQYFGPGTRLLVL.

The chain links TRBV5-8 to TRBJ1-2; TRBD1 might be the D (6 bases). Germline V gene data show CDR1 as SGHTS and CDR2 as YDEGEE. V lost 0 bases and J lost 0, with 15 bases in between. CDR3 length equals 17 residues. The DNA for the CDR3 is TGTGCCAGCAGCTTGGGCGTGCGGACAGCTACTAACTATGGCTACACCTTC. Translated, it gives CASSLGVRTATNYGYTF.

The chain has TRBV19 and TRBJ1-2; D is possibly TRBD1 (5 bases). Per the germline V gene, CDR1 is LNHDA and CDR2 is SQIVND (reference sequence). The CDR3 loop spans 17 amino acids. The V end was cut by 5 bases, the J end by 0 bases, with 19 bases between. The DNA for the CDR3 is TGTGCCAGTAGTCTCAACCTTGCCACAGGAGCTAACTATGGCTACACCTTC. Its protein product is CASSLNLATGANYGYTF.

This sequence joins TRBV3-1 (or the pseudogene TRBV3-2) and TRBJ2-7; 10 bases are a match to TRBD1. Per the germline V gene, CDR1 is LGHDT and CDR2 is YNNKEL (reference sequence). This CDR3 spans 15 amino acids. V dropped 1 base and J dropped 2; count of bases not matched to a gene: 2. CDR3 nucleotides: TGTGCCAGCAGCCAAGGGGGGACAGGGGCCTACGAGCAGTACTTC. Protein sequence: CASSQGGTGAYEQYF.

The V call is TRBV7-3, the J call TRBJ2-1, with TRBD1 as a possible D gene (6 bases). CDR1 and CDR2 (germline): SGHTA, FQGTGA. This CDR3 is 14 amino acids long. Trimming cost V 5 bases and J 5 bases, with 13 bases left between them. The CDR3 region has the DNA TGTGCCAGCAGCGAGGGGGTGGGAAACAATGAGCAGTTCTTC. It yields the protein CASSEGVGNNEQFF.

The CDR3 reads CASSVVGGSYNEQFF. The CDR3 DNA follows: TGTGCCAGCAGCGTAGTAGGAGGCTCCTACAATGAGCAGTTCTTC. This chain links TRBV9 with TRBJ2-1; D is possibly TRBD2 (5 bases). Germline V gives CDR1 SGDLS, CDR2 YYNGEE. The CDR3 is 15 residues long. Trimming cost V 0 bases and J 0 bases, with 7 bases left between them.

The chain combines TRBV7-2 with TRBJ2-6, with 7 bases fitting TRBD1. V gave up 2 bases and J gave up 1 base; unmatched junction bases: 8. CDR1 is SGHTA, CDR2 FQGNSA, per germline. This CDR3 spans 18 amino acids. CDR3 protein: CASSLRQGPASGANVLTF. In DNA, the CDR3 is TGTGCCAGCAGCTTACGACAGGGACCCGCGTCTGGGGCCAACGTCCTGACTTTC.

V usage is TRBV4-3 and J usage is TRBJ1-5; 8 positions agree with TRBD1. Germline CDR1 reads LGHNA; CDR2 reads YSLEER. The CDR3 has 15 amino acids. The ends lost 4 bases at V and 7 bases at J; junction bases unmatched: 9. The CDR3 bases are TGCGCCAGCAGCCCGCTCTGGACAGGGACACAGCCCCAGCATTTT. Amino acids: CASSPLWTGTQPQHF.

The rearrangement links TRBV11-2 to TRBJ1-1; D is unclear. The CDR3 totals 13 residues. Germline V gives CDR1 SGHAT, CDR2 FQNNGV. Trimming shortened V by 4 bases and J by 1 base, and 7 bases separated the two germline ends. The CDR3 loop reads CASSSQENTEAFF. The CDR3 DNA reads as TGTGCCAGCAGCTCTCAGGAGAACACTGAAGCTTTCTTT. The whole variable domain, remainder taken from reference TRBV11-2 and TRBJ1-1, is EAGVAQSPRYKIIEKRQSVAFWCNPISGHATLYWYQQILGQGPKLLIQFQNNGVVDDSQLPKDRFSAERLKGVDSTLKIQPAKLEDSAVYLCASSSQENTEAFFGQGTRLTVV.

The chain combines TRBV27 with TRBJ1-1, with TRBD1 matching 10 bases. The CDR3 has 15 amino acids. Losses at the gene ends were 7 bases for V and 3 bases for J; bases not matched to a gene: 8. Germline loops: CDR1 MNHEY, CDR2 SMNVEV (reference sequence). The CDR3 DNA sequence: TGTGCCAGCACAAAGGAGACAGGGGGCTACACTGAAGCTTTCTTT. Its translation is CASTKETGGYTEAFF.

The genes are TRBV10-3 and TRBJ2-1; TRBD2 agrees at 10 bases. The CDR3 is 14 amino acids. Per the germline V gene, CDR1 is ENHRY and CDR2 is SYGVKD. With 10 bases clipped from V and 7 bases from J, the junction kept 10 bases outside the gene matches. The CDR3 protein is CATQPGLATNEQFF. The DNA of the CDR3 is TGTGCCACCCAACCGGGACTAGCGACAAATGAGCAGTTCTTC.

The chain links TRBV9 to TRBJ2-5; no reliable D call. Germline CDR1 reads SGDLS; CDR2 reads YYNGEE. The CDR3 totals 13 residues. V shed 0 bases and J shed 3 bases, with 6 bases lying between them. Here the CDR3 reads CASSVGAEETQYF. The CDR3 DNA reads as TGTGCCAGCAGCGTAGGGGCAGAAGAGACCCAGTACTTC.

Turning to this clone: Germline is not matched at one junction end, which may reflect a read error. The chain links TRBV5-1 to TRBJ2-1; 12 positions match TRBD2. The CDR3 consists of 17 residues. The V gene's germline CDR1 is SGHRS and CDR2 YFSETQ. The CDR3 bases are TGTGCCAGCAGCCCAACCCTAGCGGGAGGGTCCCACAATGAGCAGTTCTTC. Translated: CASSPTLAGGSHNEQFF.

J is TRBJ2-1 and V is TRBV7-9; 11 bases align to TRBD2. The germline V gene encodes CDR1 SEHNR and CDR2 FQNEAQ (reference sequence). The length of the CDR3 is 13 residues. V gave up 9 bases and J gave up 8 bases; unmatched junction bases: 6. This chain's CDR3 is CASYSGRVDEQFF. The CDR3 nucleotides read TGTGCCAGTTATAGCGGGAGGGTCGATGAGCAGTTCTTC.

The chain employs TRBV7-2 and TRBJ1-2, with 7 bases identical to TRBD1. This CDR3 comprises 15 residues. In germline, CDR1 is SGHTA, CDR2 FQGNSA. Losses at the gene ends were 2 bases for V and 8 bases for J; bases not matched to a gene: 11. CDR3 loop: CASSLYLGTEGGYTF. The CDR3 DNA reads as TGTGCCAGCAGCTTATACCTAGGGACAGAGGGGGGCTACACCTTC.

The chain links TRBV7-9 to TRBJ2-1, with D possibly TRBD2 on 5 matching bases. Germline V gives CDR1 SEHNR, CDR2 FQNEAQ (reference sequence). The CDR3 is 13 residues long. The V end lost 5 bases, the J end lost 10 bases, and 15 bases lay between the germline ends. CDR3: CASSPDLSGEQFF. The CDR3 DNA reads TGTGCCAGCAGCCCGGACCTCTCGGGGGAGCAGTTCTTC.